Presented here are 31 T cell receptor beta chains from one specimen sequenced in a study of PD-L1 blockade in urothelial cancer. Only in-frame clones appear in the TCRdb table, and some are missing; sequencing was by immunoSEQ multiplex PCR. The repertoire includes 75,000 to 95,000 clones, roughly 90% of them detected once, and 8% to 10% sits in the top ten. The sample consisted of PBMCs, taken around atezolizumab (anti-PD-L1) treatment. The receptor source for this set is a man in his fifties or sixties with urothelial cancer.

V is TRBV2 and J is TRBJ1-2; tentative D call: TRBD1 (6 bases). This CDR3 contains 13 residues. V gave up 8 bases and J gave up 2 bases, with 12 bases separating them. The V gene's germline CDR1 is SNHLY and CDR2 FYNNEI. As DNA, the CDR3 is TGTGCCAGCCTAAGGGACATGAACTATGGCTACACCTTC. Its translation: CASLRDMNYGYTF.

The chain is built from TRBV4-3 and TRBJ2-2; maybe TRBD1 (5 bases). The germline V and J ends were trimmed by 3 bases and 0 bases, with 8 bases remaining between them. The V gene's germline CDR1 is LGHNA and CDR2 YSLEER. This CDR3 is 15 amino acids long. CDR3 sequence (DNA): TGCGCCAGCAGCCATGACAGCTCGAACACCGGGGAGCTGTTTTTT. It is translated as CASSHDSSNTGELFF.

This rearrangement joins TRBV20-1 to TRBJ2-5, with D possibly matching TRBD2 (5 bases). Germline CDR1 is DFQATT and CDR2 is SNEGSKA (reference sequence). The germline V and J ends were trimmed by 6 bases and 4 bases, with 9 bases remaining between them. This CDR3 has 11 amino acids. This chain's CDR3 is CSATGRETQYF. CDR3 bases: TGCAGTGCCACTGGGAGAGAGACCCAGTACTTC.

The chain is built from TRBV19 and TRBJ1-2; D gene ambiguous. CDR3 length: 14 amino acids. The V gene lost 0 bases and the J gene lost 5 bases, with 10 bases spanning the gap. Per the germline V gene, CDR1 is LNHDA and CDR2 is SQIVND (reference sequence). DNA for the CDR3: TGTGCCAGTAGTATAGATCCAGGAACTTATGGCTACACCTTC. Translating gives CASSIDPGTYGYTF. The entire variable domain, with the rest obtained from reference TRBV19 and TRBJ1-2, is as follows: DGGITQSPKYLFRKEGQNVTLSCEQNLNHDAMYWYRQDPGQGLRLIYYSQIVNDFQKGDIAEGYSVSREKKESFPLTVTSAQKNPTAFYLCASSIDPGTYGYTFGSGTRLTVV.

The J gene is TRBJ2-3, the V gene TRBV28; the match to TRBD2 covers 11 bases. The CDR3 loop spans 17 amino acids. With V trimmed by 4 bases and J by 3 bases, 9 bases remained unmatched. Germline CDR1 is MDHEN and CDR2 is SYDVKM. The CDR3 sequence is CASSSIPTSGMTDTQYF. The CDR3 DNA reads TGTGCCAGCAGTTCCATTCCGACTAGCGGGATGACAGATACGCAGTATTTT.

This chain uses TRBV30 with TRBJ1-4; D gene uncertain. Germline values: CDR1 GTSNPN, CDR2 SVGIG (reference sequence). CDR3 size: 13 residues. Trimming took 0 bases from V and 6 from J, leaving 8 bases between them. The CDR3 loop reads CAWSVEGYEKLFF. CDR3 sequence (DNA): TGTGCCTGGAGTGTGGAGGGTTATGAAAAACTGTTTTTT.

The chain has TRBV7-9 and TRBJ2-2; the match to TRBD2 covers 11 bases. Per the germline V gene, CDR1 is SEHNR and CDR2 is FQNEAQ (reference sequence). CDR3 size: 17 residues. The trim removed 4 bases at V and 4 bases at J, leaving 8 bases unmatched. CDR3 in DNA: TGTGCCAGCAGCTCCCCCGGGACTAGCGGCAGCACCGGGGAGCTGTTTTTT. Amino acids: CASSSPGTSGSTGELFF.

The chain couples TRBV7-3 to TRBJ2-3; TRBD2 agrees at 13 bases. V shed 5 bases and J 3 bases; nucleotides not matched to a gene: 14. Per germline, CDR1 SGHTA and CDR2 FQGTGA. This CDR3 has 19 amino acids. For the CDR3, the DNA is TGTGCCAGCAGCCCAAAAAGACGACTAGCGGGAGGTGTGACAGATACGCAGTATTTT. As protein: CASSPKRRLAGGVTDTQYF.

This clone has just one count. The chain couples TRBV7-6 to TRBJ2-5, with D possibly matching TRBD2 (6 bases). This CDR3 is built from 18 residues. Germline V gene sequence: CDR1 SGHVS, CDR2 FNYEAQ. Trimming cost V 3 bases and J 1 base, with 21 bases left between them. The CDR3 here is CASSLGGIGRTIQETQYF. DNA for the CDR3: TGTGCCAGCAGCTTGGGTGGGATAGGGAGGACAATCCAAGAGACCCAGTACTTC.

A few counts support this clone. The genes are TRBV5-4 and TRBJ1-2; 9 nucleotides match TRBD1. Losses at the gene ends were 4 bases for V and 6 bases for J; bases not matched to a gene: 10. Germline-derived CDR1 and CDR2 are SGHNT and YYREEE (reference sequence). CDR3 length: 15 residues. CDR3 nucleotide sequence: TGTGCCAGCAGCCCAGGGACAGGGAGTCGAAATGGCTACACCTTC. Protein sequence: CASSPGTGSRNGYTF.

V is TRBV9 and J is TRBJ2-2; 9 nucleotides agree with TRBD2. The length of the CDR3 is 17 residues. The J segment lost 1 base and the V segment lost 0 bases, leaving 4 bases of the junction unmatched. Germline CDR1 reads SGDLS; CDR2 reads YYNGEE. CDR3 DNA: TGTGCCAGCAGCGTAGCCGGAGCGGGGGGGAACACCGGGGAGCTGTTTTTT. This encodes CASSVAGAGGNTGELFF.

The chain combines TRBV5-6 with TRBJ2-5; 7 bases map to TRBD1. The germline CDR1 and CDR2 sequences are SGHDT and YYEEEE. The CDR3 extends over 14 amino acids. V shed 2 bases and J 4 bases; nucleotides not matched to a gene: 5. The CDR3 nucleotides read TGTGCCAGCAGCTTAGGGACAGCCTCAGAGACCCAGTACTTC. Protein sequence: CASSLGTASETQYF.

This chain links TRBV7-9 with TRBJ2-7; weak D call: TRBD1 (7 bases). CDR3 size: 14 residues. Germline V gene data show CDR1 as SEHNR and CDR2 as FQNEAQ (reference sequence). V lost 4 bases to trimming and J lost 5 bases, with 15 bases between them. In DNA, the CDR3 is TGTGCCAGCAGCTCGCCAGGGGGGAGGAACGAGCAGTACTTC. Residues: CASSSPGGRNEQYF.

This clone was detected only once. V usage is TRBV19 and J usage is TRBJ1-6, with 9 bases fitting TRBD1. Germline CDR1 reads LNHDA; CDR2 reads SQIVND (reference sequence). The CDR3 runs to 14 residues. Germline trimming cut 6 bases from V and 3 bases from J; bases unmatched to any gene: 0. CDR3 protein: CASRTGGYNSPLHF. In DNA, the CDR3 is TGTGCCAGTAGGACAGGGGGCTATAATTCACCCCTCCACTTT.

This chain joins TRBV30 and TRBJ1-3; no clear D gene. Germline V gene data show CDR1 as GTSNPN and CDR2 as SVGIG (reference sequence). This CDR3 has 15 residues. V lost 3 bases to trimming and J lost 0 bases, with 12 bases between them. This chain's CDR3 is CAWSLAGSSGNTIYF. The CDR3 DNA sequence: TGTGCCTGGAGCCTGGCCGGGAGCTCTGGAAACACCATATATTTT.

The chain is built from TRBV6-1 and TRBJ2-1, with 8 bases identical to TRBD1. With V trimmed by 2 bases and J by 8 bases, 8 bases remained unmatched. The CDR3 contains 15 residues. From germline, CDR1 is MNHNS and CDR2 SASEGT. CDR3 in amino acids: CASSESGGAFDEQFF. CDR3 DNA: TGTGCCAGCAGTGAATCAGGGGGCGCGTTCGATGAGCAGTTCTTC.

This chain uses TRBV7-2 with TRBJ2-4; TRBD2 matches 9 bases. The CDR3 has 13 residues. Trimming removed 5 bases from V and 6 bases from J; junction bases left unmatched: 2. Germline V gene lookup returns CDR1 SGHTA and CDR2 FQGNSA. Written as DNA, the CDR3 is TGTGCCAGCAGCGCGGGGGGGGGAAACATTCAGTACTTC. It codes for CASSAGGGNIQYF.

The rearrangement joins TRBV5-1 to TRBJ2-7, with TRBD2 matching over 10 bases. CDR3 length equals 14 residues. The junction had 7 bases not matched to a gene; V was cut back by 6 bases and J by 4 bases. Germline V lookup: CDR1 SGHRS, CDR2 YFSETQ. The CDR3 reads CASTEPSGSYEQYF. In DNA, the CDR3 is TGCGCCAGCACTGAACCTAGCGGGAGTTACGAGCAGTACTTC.

The J gene is TRBJ2-7, the V gene TRBV27, with D possibly being TRBD1 (6 bases). CDR3 length: 17 residues. Germline CDR1 is MNHEY and CDR2 is SMNVEV (reference sequence). The V gene lost 0 bases and the J gene lost 2 bases, with 17 bases spanning the gap. The chain's CDR3 is CASSLSISPTGPYEQYF. In DNA, the CDR3 is TGTGCCAGCAGTTTATCGATTTCGCCTACAGGGCCCTACGAGCAGTACTTC.

V gene TRBV5-1 combines with J gene TRBJ1-1; D remains ambiguous. Between the trimmed V and J ends, which lost 0 bases and 5 bases, there was a span of 11 bases. This CDR3 comprises 14 residues. In germline, CDR1 is SGHRS, CDR2 YFSETQ. The CDR3, as DNA: TGCGCCAGCAGCTTGGCAGCAGCGGATACTGAAGCTTTCTTT. Translation gives CASSLAAADTEAFF.

The chain is built from TRBV11-2 and TRBJ1-6; TRBD1 aligns across 7 bases. V lost 1 base, J lost 11 bases, and 5 bases stayed unmatched. The CDR3 is 14 amino acids. Germline loops: CDR1 SGHAT, CDR2 FQNNGV. The DNA of the CDR3 is TGTGCCAGCAGCTTAGCCGACAGGGTCACACCCCTCCACTTT. This sequence encodes CASSLADRVTPLHF.

The chain has TRBV19 and TRBJ2-5; tentatively, D is TRBD1 (6 bases). Per germline, CDR1 LNHDA and CDR2 SQIVND (reference sequence). The V end was cut by 0 bases, the J end by 3 bases, with 11 bases between. The CDR3 has 15 residues. The CDR3 coding sequence is TGTGCCAGTAGTATAGATCACAGACAGGAAGAGACCCAGTACTTC. It codes for CASSIDHRQEETQYF.

The count of this clone is one. The V gene is TRBV10-3, the J gene TRBJ2-3, with a tentative D call TRBD2 (5 bases). The CDR3 totals 13 residues. V lost 2 bases and J 8 bases, leaving 11 bases between the germline ends. Germline CDR1 ENHRY, CDR2 SYGVKD. DNA of the CDR3: TGTGCCATCAGTGAGGGGCGGGCCATTACGCAGTATTTT. Translation: CAISEGRAITQYF.

The chain is built from TRBV19 and TRBJ2-5; the D gene is possibly TRBD1 (5 bases). This CDR3 is 12 amino acids long. Germline assignment: CDR1 LNHDA and CDR2 SQIVND (reference sequence). Trimming pared 7 bases from V and 0 bases from J, leaving 6 bases between. As DNA, the CDR3 is TGTGCCAGTACAGGGTACCAAGAGACCCAGTACTTC. Its protein product is CASTGYQETQYF. The whole variable domain, remainder taken from reference TRBV19 and TRBJ2-5, is DGGITQSPKYLFRKEGQNVTLSCEQNLNHDAMYWYRQDPGQGLRLIYYSQIVNDFQKGDIAEGYSVSREKKESFPLTVTSAQKNPTAFYLCASTGYQETQYFGPGTRLLVL.

CDR3 coding DNA: TGTGCCAGTGGGGACACAGGCTTCGAGCCCCAGCATTTT. Its protein product is CASGDTGFEPQHF. J is TRBJ1-5 and V is TRBV19, with D perhaps TRBD1 (6 bases). This CDR3 is 13 amino acids long. CDR1 LNHDA and CDR2 SQIVND come from the germline V gene (reference sequence). V gave up 8 bases and J gave up 8 bases, with 16 bases separating them. Using reference TRBV19 and TRBJ1-5 for the parts outside the CDR3, the full variable domain is DGGITQSPKYLFRKEGQNVTLSCEQNLNHDAMYWYRQDPGQGLRLIYYSQIVNDFQKGDIAEGYSVSREKKESFPLTVTSAQKNPTAFYLCASGDTGFEPQHFGDGTRLSIL.

A few counts support this clone. The rearrangement uses TRBV2 and TRBJ2-7; TRBD1 aligns across 7 bases. The CDR3 covers 13 residues. J was trimmed by 3 bases and V by 4 bases; bases with no gene match: 3. Germline assignment: CDR1 SNHLY and CDR2 FYNNEI. The CDR3 DNA follows: TGTGCCAGCAGTGGACAGGGAAACTACGAGCAGTACTTC. Translating it yields CASSGQGNYEQYF.

The chain uses TRBV4-3 and TRBJ1-2; D perhaps matches TRBD1 (6 bases). The ends were cut back, 1 base at V and 4 bases at J, with 16 bases in the middle. There are 16 residues in the CDR3. Germline loops: CDR1 LGHNA, CDR2 YSLEER. The chain's CDR3 is CASSQGNHRVLYGYTF. CDR3 bases: TGCGCCAGCAGCCAAGGCAATCACAGGGTACTCTATGGCTACACCTTC.

The chain carries TRBV18 and TRBJ2-1; D is unresolved. This CDR3 has 14 amino acids. Per the germline V gene, CDR1 is KGHSH and CDR2 is LQKENI. Trimming took off 6 bases at V and 2 bases at J, with 11 bases between the two ends. The CDR3 nucleotides are TGTGCCAGCTCTTTAAATGTCGCCTACAATGAGCAGTTCTTC. It translates to CASSLNVAYNEQFF.

V is TRBV9 and J is TRBJ2-1; no definite D call. V lost 0 bases and J 4 bases, leaving 14 bases between the germline ends. The CDR3 length is 16 residues. Germline CDR1 SGDLS, CDR2 YYNGEE. The CDR3 DNA reads as TGTGCCAGCAGCGTAGGTTCAGGAACAAAATACAATGAGCAGTTCTTC. Amino acids: CASSVGSGTKYNEQFF.

The rearrangement uses TRBV7-2 and TRBJ2-7, with 12 bases lining up with TRBD2. Germline CDR1 and CDR2: SGHTA and FQGNSA. V dropped 5 bases and J dropped 4; count of bases not matched to a gene: 6. The CDR3 is 15 residues long. The CDR3 coding sequence is TGTGCCAGCAGCCCGGCGACTAGCGGGAGATACGAGCAGTACTTC. This gives the protein CASSPATSGRYEQYF.

The chain has TRBV11-2 and TRBJ2-5, with D unresolved. Germline V CDR1 and CDR2: SGHAT, FQNNGV. With 0 bases removed from V and 7 bases from J, the gap between germline ends came to 12 bases. The CDR3 totals 14 residues. This CDR3 reads CASSLDLAPRTQYF. The CDR3 DNA reads TGTGCCAGCAGCTTAGATCTGGCCCCAAGGACCCAGTACTTC.